This entry concerns a single T cell receptor (beta chain). Its antigen remains unknown. This record belongs to a study of CD8 T cell repertoires and HIV-1 epitope variants. Study summary: Controls included no peptide, Ebola AY9 epitope, and a CMV, EBV, flu pool. 1M T cells were kept uncultured as a baseline. Tested: three Gag epitope families, Nef HW9 and YT9. Enriched T cells were co-cultured with equal numbers of autologous T cell-negative antigen-presenting cells.

CDR3 length: 15 amino acids. V shed 3 bases, J shed 4 bases, and the junction held 8 bases outside the gene matches. Looked up from germline, CDR1 is SNHLY and CDR2 is FYNNEI. The repertoire was sequenced with immunoSEQ multiplex PCR; TCRdb's copy has only in-frame clones and lacks some. The sample has nearly 5,500 clones, just over 65% seen once. V gene TRBV2 combines with J gene TRBJ1-2; 7 nucleotides align to TRBD1. The specimen was cultured CD8+ T cells derived from PBMCs. The receptor was isolated from a male donor with HIV. The CDR3: CASSDRDSSIYGYTF. As DNA, the CDR3 is TGTGCCAGCAGTGACCGGGACAGTTCCATCTATGGCTACACCTTC.